This T cell receptor (beta chain) is from a study of T cells in localized non-small cell lung cancer. The length of the CDR3 is 15 residues. V was pared by 2 bases and J by 1 base, with 8 bases between. Germline lookup yields CDR1 SGHTA and CDR2 FQGNSA. With respect to this clone: Antigen specificity is unknown.

Study-wide findings and caveats: Density of T cells in blood, when higher, went with longer overall survival. Appearing in adjacent lung were a median approximately 57 of the top 100 tumor clones. Because only a single region of the tumor was sequenced, heterogeneity remains possible.

Sequenced by immunoSEQ multiplex PCR; TCRdb stores in-frame clones only, minus some. The sample has about 15,000 clones; 85% to 90% are singletons. The chain combines TRBV7-2 with TRBJ2-2; possibly TRBD2 for D (6 bases). The input for sequencing was peripheral blood, taken before any cancer treatment. The sequence was obtained from a woman aged 40-69 years with stage I lung adenocarcinoma. The DNA for the CDR3 is TGTGCCAGCAGCTTACTCGGGGGGAACACCGGGGAGCTGTTTTTT. Its protein is CASSLLGGNTGELFF.